The T cell receptor (beta chain) described here comes from a study of blood T cell repertoires in COVID-19. This CDR3 has 13 residues. CDR1 MNHNS and CDR2 SASEGT come from the germline V gene. Trimming left V 1 base short and J 3 bases short, with 6 bases between. Assay: immunoSEQ multiplex PCR; the TCRdb copy retains only in-frame clones and omits some. The sample holds some 180,000 clones; 85% to 90% are singletons and the top ten take 6.5% to 10%. This chain connects TRBV6-1 to TRBJ1-1; no clear D. The sample consisted of peripheral blood. The sequence came from a woman in her sixties or seventies with acute or convalescent COVID-19. The CDR3 DNA is TGTGCCAGCAGTGAAGTGTCAGACACTGAAGCTTTCTTT. Protein: CASSEVSDTEAFF.